This TCR beta chain was captured in a study of CD8+ T cells in alopecia areata. Overall study: The drug, oral tofacitinib, was given to treated patients at 5 to 10 mg twice daily.

Specimens obtained from alopecia areata patients comprised lesional scalp punch biopsies and peripheral blood. The germline V and J ends were trimmed by 0 bases and 0 bases, with 4 bases remaining between them. The germline V gene encodes CDR1 SGHRS and CDR2 YFSETQ. This CDR3 contains 14 residues. RNA extraction was followed by reverse transcription into cDNA, which acted as the sequencing template. Some clones are missing from TCRdb's copy, which holds only in-frame ones; the method was immunoSEQ multiplex PCR. The sample gives some 180,000 clones, over 55% of which show up once; approximately 1.7% is in the top ten. Regarding this clone: Its specificity is unknown.

Study-level points and caveats: Affected lesional scalp, above all in alopecia totalis/universalis, was more clonal than normal scalp.

This specimen consisted of CD4+ T cells sorted from blood, obtained at week 0. This clonotype originated in a human donor with alopecia areata. The rearrangement joins TRBV5-1 to TRBJ1-5; D gene ambiguous. The CDR3 DNA is TGCGCCAGCAGCTTGGCTGGTAGCAATCAGCCCCAGCATTTT. Translated: CASSLAGSNQPQHF.